This section outlines one TCR beta chain sequence together with its context. The data are from a study of patients and donors after allogeneic stem cell transplantation. TCRdb reanalysed the RT-PCR reads using MiXCR and keeps one entry per CDR3 protein. The table shows roughly 150,000 distinct CDR3 sequences, with about 24% occurring only once. This CDR3 comprises 14 residues. The germline V gene has CDR1 SGHRS and CDR2 YFSETQ. V lost 0 bases and J lost 4, with 10 bases in between. This clonotype was sampled from a human donor who was either an allogeneic HSCT recipient or a stem cell or donor lymphocyte infusion donor (not recorded which). It is not recorded whose cells these are; they may come from a transplant donor. V and J are TRBV5-1 and TRBJ2-5, with D uncertain. The sequencing sample was made of blood, either unsorted or a sorted T cell fraction (not recorded which). CDR3 protein: CASSLALWGETQYF. The CDR3, as DNA: TGCGCCAGCAGCTTGGCCCTGTGGGGAGAGACCCAGTACTTC.